This TCR beta chain is drawn from a study of T cell responses to AZD1222 COVID-19 vaccine. Study-wide results and caveats: Following two doses of AZD1222, Spike-specific TCR breadth and depth rose. No repertoire was sampled before or during the peak T cell response, only after it. It was only a handful of AZD1222 recipients who were seropositive at baseline. Spike-wide vaccine-associated CD4 TCRs dominated at 160-218 and 743-854.

For this clone: Its specificity is not known.

The protocol was immunoSEQ multiplex PCR, while the TCRdb copy is restricted to in-frame clones and leaves out a portion. The profile covers around 160,000 clones, with 90% to 95% appearing a single time and 0.6% to 0.7% taken by the ten largest. Germline V gene data show CDR1 as SGHDT and CDR2 as YYEEEE. With 5 bases removed from V and 3 bases from J, the gap between germline ends came to 8 bases. CDR3 length: 13 amino acids. Sequencing used peripheral blood, obtained on day 0 of AZD1222 vaccination. The rearrangement joins TRBV5-6 to TRBJ1-4, with no clear D. The sequence derives from an adult in good health. CDR3 bases: TGTGCCAGCAGAGAGTGGGCTAATGAAAAACTGTTTTTT. Translating gives CASREWANEKLFF.